The source of this TCR beta chain is a study of cytomegalovirus exposure and HLA in healthy donors. Points from the study as a whole: TCR beta sequences reportedly predicted most subjects' HLA-A and HLA-B alleles accurately. Researchers catalogued approximately 170 TCR beta chains as cytomegalovirus-associated. Later genetic work tied a missense DCLRE1C variant to beta-chain V and J trimming.

PCR amplification relied on 60 Vbeta primers (plus 13 Jbeta primers). Measured with immunoSEQ multiplex PCR; TCRdb has only the in-frame clones, and not every one. The sample records about 140,000 clones, approximately 80% being singletons. All donors participated as healthy donors of bone marrow. As concerns this clone: Its antigen is unidentified.

This CDR3 region has 15 residues. Trimming cost V 4 bases and J 10 bases; bases outside gene matches: 10. Germline V gene lookup returns CDR1 MRHNA and CDR2 SNTAGT. The chain has TRBV6-4 and TRBJ2-1, with TRBD1 matching 10 bases. Sequenced sample: PBMCs. The origin of this receptor is a woman under 30 in good health and CMV-seropositive. CDR3 DNA sequence: TGTGCCAGCAGTGTCGGGACAGGGGCCCCTACGGAGCAGTTCTTC. Translating gives CASSVGTGAPTEQFF.